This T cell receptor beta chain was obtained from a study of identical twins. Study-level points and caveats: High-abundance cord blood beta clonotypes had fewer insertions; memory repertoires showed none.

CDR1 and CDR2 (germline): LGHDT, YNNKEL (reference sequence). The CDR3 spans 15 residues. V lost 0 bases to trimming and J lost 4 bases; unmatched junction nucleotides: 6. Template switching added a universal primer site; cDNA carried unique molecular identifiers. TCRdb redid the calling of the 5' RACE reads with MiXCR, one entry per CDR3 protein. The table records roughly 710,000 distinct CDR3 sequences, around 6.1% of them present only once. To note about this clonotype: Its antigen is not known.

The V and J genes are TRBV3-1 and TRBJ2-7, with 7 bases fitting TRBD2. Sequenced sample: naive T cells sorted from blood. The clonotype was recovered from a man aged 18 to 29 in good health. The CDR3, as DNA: TGTGCCAGCAGCCAAGATAGGGGAGGGCCGTACGAGCAGTACTTC. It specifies CASSQDRGGPYEQYF.